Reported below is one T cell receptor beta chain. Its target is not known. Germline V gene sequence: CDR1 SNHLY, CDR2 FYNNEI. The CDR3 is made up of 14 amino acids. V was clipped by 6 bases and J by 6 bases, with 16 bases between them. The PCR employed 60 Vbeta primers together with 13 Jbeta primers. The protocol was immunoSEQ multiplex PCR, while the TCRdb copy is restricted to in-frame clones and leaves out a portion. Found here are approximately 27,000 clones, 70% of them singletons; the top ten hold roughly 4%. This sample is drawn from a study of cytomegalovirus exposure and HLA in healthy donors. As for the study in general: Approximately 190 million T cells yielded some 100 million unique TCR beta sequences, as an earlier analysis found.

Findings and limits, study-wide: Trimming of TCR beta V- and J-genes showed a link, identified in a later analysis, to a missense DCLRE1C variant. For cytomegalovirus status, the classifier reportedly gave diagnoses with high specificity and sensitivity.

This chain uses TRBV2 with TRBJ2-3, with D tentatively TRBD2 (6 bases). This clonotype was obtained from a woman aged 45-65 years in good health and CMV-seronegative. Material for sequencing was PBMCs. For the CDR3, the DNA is TGTGCCAGCAGCCCCGGGACTCCGCGGGATACGCAGTATTTT. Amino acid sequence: CASSPGTPRDTQYF. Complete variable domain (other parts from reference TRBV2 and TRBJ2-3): EPEVTQTPSHQVTQMGQEVILRCVPISNHLYFYWYRQILGQKVEFLVSFYNNEISEKSEIFDDQFSVERPDGSNFTLKIRSTKLEDSAMYFCASSPGTPRDTQYFGPGTRLTVL.